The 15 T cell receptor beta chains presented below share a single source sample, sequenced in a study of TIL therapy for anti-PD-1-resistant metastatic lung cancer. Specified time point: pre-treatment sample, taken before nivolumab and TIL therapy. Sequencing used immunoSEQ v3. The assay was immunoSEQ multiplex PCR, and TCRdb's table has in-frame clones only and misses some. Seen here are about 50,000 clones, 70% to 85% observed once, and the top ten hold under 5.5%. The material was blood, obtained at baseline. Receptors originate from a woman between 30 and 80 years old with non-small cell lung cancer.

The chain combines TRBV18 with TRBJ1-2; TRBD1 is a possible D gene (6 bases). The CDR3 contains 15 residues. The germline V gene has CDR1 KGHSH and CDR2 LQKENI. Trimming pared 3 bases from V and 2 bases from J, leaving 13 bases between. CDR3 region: CASSPTGTPNYGYTF. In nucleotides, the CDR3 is TGTGCCAGCTCACCCACCGGGACACCCAACTATGGCTACACCTTC.

The CDR3 loop reads CASSLSLTTNYGYTF. DNA for the CDR3: TGTGCCAGCAGCTTGAGTCTTACCACTAACTATGGCTACACCTTC. This chain links TRBV5-4 with TRBJ1-2; D is unresolved. Germline V gene lookup returns CDR1 SGHNT and CDR2 YYREEE (reference sequence). The CDR3 has 15 residues. V was cut by 1 base and J by 0 bases, with 10 bases left in between.

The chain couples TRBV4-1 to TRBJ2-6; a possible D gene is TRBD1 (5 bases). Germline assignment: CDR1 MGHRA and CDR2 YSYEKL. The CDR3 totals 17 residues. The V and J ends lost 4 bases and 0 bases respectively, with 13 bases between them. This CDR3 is CASSRGHVPSGANVLTF. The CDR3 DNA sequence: TGCGCCAGCAGCCGAGGACACGTACCCTCTGGGGCCAACGTCCTGACTTTC.

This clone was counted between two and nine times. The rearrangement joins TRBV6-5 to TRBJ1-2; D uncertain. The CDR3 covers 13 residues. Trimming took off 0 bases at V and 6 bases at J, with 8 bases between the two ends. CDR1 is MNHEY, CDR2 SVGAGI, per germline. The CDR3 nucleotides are TGTGCCAGCAGTTACTCGACCAGCCATGGCTACACCTTC. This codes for CASSYSTSHGYTF.

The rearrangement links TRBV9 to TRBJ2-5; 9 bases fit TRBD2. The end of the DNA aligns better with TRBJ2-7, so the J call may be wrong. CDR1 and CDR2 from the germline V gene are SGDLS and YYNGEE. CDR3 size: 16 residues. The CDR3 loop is CASSAEIAGEEDEQYF. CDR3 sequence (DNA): TGTGCCAGCAGCGCGGAGATAGCGGGAGAAGAAGACGAGCAGTACTTC.

The CDR3 here is CASRRGLAGRSTDTQYF. CDR3 DNA sequence: TGTGCCAGCAGACGTGGACTAGCGGGCAGAAGCACAGATACGCAGTATTTT. The gene calls are TRBV7-2 and TRBJ2-3, with 11 bases matching TRBD2. Unmatched junction bases numbered 8, after V lost 6 bases and J lost 0 bases. The CDR3 has 17 amino acids. Germline V CDR1 and CDR2: SGHTA, FQGNSA. Using reference TRBV7-2 and TRBJ2-3 for the parts outside the CDR3, the full variable domain is GAGVSQSPSNKVTEKGKDVELRCDPISGHTALYWYRQSLGQGLEFLIYFQGNSAPDKSGLPSDRFSAERTGGSVSTLTIQRTQQEDSAVYLCASRRGLAGRSTDTQYFGPGTRLTVL.

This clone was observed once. The CDR3 DNA is TGTGCCAGCAGCTTACGCCCAGCCGGGACTAGCGTGTTCTACGAGCAGTACTTC. Translating it yields CASSLRPAGTSVFYEQYF. The chain recombines TRBV7-4 with TRBJ2-7; 10 nucleotides line up with TRBD2. With V trimmed by 2 bases and J by 3 bases, 13 bases remained unmatched. The germline V gene has CDR1 SGHVT and CDR2 SQSDAQ. This CDR3 spans 18 amino acids.

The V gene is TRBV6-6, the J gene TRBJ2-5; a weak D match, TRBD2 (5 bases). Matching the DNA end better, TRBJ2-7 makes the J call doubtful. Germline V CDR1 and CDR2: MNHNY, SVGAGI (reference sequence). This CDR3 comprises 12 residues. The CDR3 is CASSPGAYEQYF. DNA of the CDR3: TGTGCCAGCAGCCCCGGGGCCTACGAGCAGTACTTC.

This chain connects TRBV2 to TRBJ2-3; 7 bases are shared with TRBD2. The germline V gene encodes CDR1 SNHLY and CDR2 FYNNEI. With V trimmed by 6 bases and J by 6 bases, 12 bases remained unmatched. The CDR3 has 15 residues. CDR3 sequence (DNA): TGTGCCAGCAGCGGGGGGACTTCTCGCGCGGATACGCAGTATTTT. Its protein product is CASSGGTSRADTQYF.

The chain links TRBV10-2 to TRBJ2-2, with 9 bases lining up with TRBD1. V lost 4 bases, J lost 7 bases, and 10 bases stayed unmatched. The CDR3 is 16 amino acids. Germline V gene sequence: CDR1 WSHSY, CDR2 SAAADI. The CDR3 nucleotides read TGCGCCAGCAGTGGGCTAGGACAGGGGACGGTCGGGGAGCTGTTTTTT. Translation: CASSGLGQGTVGELFF.

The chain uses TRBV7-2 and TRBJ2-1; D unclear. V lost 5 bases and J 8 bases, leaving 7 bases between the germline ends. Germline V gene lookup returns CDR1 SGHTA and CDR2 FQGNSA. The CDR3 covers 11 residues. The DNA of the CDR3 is TGTGCCAGCAGCCTTTACTATGAGCAGTTCTTC. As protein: CASSLYYEQFF.

The CDR3 reads CASSVAEGGLAAPYEQYF. The CDR3 DNA sequence: TGTGCCAGCAGCGTAGCTGAGGGGGGACTAGCGGCCCCCTACGAGCAGTACTTC. The chain combines TRBV9 with TRBJ2-7; 11 nucleotides agree with TRBD2. The CDR3 covers 18 residues. Germline V CDR1 and CDR2: SGDLS, YYNGEE. Trimming cost V 0 bases and J 2 bases; bases outside gene matches: 10.

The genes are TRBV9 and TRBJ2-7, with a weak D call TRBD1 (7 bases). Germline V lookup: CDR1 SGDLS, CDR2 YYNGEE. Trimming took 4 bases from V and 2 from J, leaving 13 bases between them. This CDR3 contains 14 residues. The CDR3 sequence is CASSPRGDPYEQYF. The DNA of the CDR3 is TGTGCCAGCAGCCCCAGGGGGGACCCCTACGAGCAGTACTTC.

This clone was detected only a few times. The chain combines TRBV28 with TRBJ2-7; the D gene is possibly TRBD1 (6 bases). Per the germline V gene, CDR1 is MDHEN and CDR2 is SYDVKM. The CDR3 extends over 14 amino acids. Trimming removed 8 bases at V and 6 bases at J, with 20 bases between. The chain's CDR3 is CASQPGHKRLEQYF. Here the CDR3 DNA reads TGTGCCAGCCAGCCGGGACACAAGAGGCTCGAGCAGTACTTC.

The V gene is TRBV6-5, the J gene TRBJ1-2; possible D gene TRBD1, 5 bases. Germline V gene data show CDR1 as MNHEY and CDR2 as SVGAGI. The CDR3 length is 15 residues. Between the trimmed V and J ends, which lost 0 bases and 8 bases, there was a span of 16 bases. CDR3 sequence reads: CASSYSSLRDRGYTF. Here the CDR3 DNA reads TGTGCCAGCAGTTACTCGAGCCTCAGGGATAGAGGCTACACCTTC.